The 8 T cell receptor beta chains listed next were all sequenced from one sample in a study of blood T cell repertoires in COVID-19 (TCRdb year 2020). Library preparation employed the immunoSEQ multiplex PCR assay. Imported from immuneACCESS, the table was reduced by TCRdb to in-frame sequences with V and J called. These copies leave out some clones; in studies compared against another copy, an unresolved V gene accounts for under half, and the cause of the remainder is not known. This sample holds 200,000 to 300,000 clones; approximately 78% were observed only once. The ten largest make up around 12% of the sample. Sequencing was carried out using peripheral blood. Receptor source: a woman aged 55-69 years with active or convalescent COVID-19.

The rearrangement uses TRBV2 and TRBJ2-3; 8 bases are shared with TRBD2. The CDR3 has 14 amino acids. The germline V gene encodes CDR1 SNHLY and CDR2 FYNNEI. With V trimmed by 8 bases and J by 2 bases, 6 bases remained unmatched. Written as DNA, the CDR3 is TGTGCCAGCGGGGGACTAGAGAACACAGATACGCAGTATTTT. It codes for CASGGLENTDTQYF.

This chain joins TRBV1 and TRBJ2-3; the table's D call, TRBD2, has no DNA check behind it. TRBV1 is an annotated pseudogene. This CDR3 has 17 residues. CDR3 sequence (DNA): TGCACCAGCAGCCAAGACGACCTTAGCGGGTTCACAGATACGCAGTATTTT. Its translation is CTSSQDDLSGFTDTQYF.

A single count supports this clone. V usage is TRBV7-7 and J usage is TRBJ2-5, with TRBD1 identical over 8 bases. CDR1 SSHAT and CDR2 FNYEAQ come from the germline V gene (reference sequence). The CDR3 is 16 amino acids. V lost 0 bases and J lost 5; bases outside the gene matches: 8. DNA of the CDR3: TGTGCCAGCAGCTTAGCGGACAGGGATAGCTGGGAGACCCAGTACTTC. Its protein is CASSLADRDSWETQYF.

This chain links TRBV4-2 with TRBJ2-1; 8 bases are a match to TRBD2. CDR3 length: 15 amino acids. Germline CDR1 and CDR2: LGHNA and YNFKEQ. J lost 4 bases, V lost 5 bases, and 7 bases had no gene match. The CDR3: CASSLQAGAYNEQFF. The CDR3 DNA reads TGTGCCAGCAGCTTACAAGCGGGGGCGTACAATGAGCAGTTCTTC.

The rearrangement links TRBV10-3 to TRBJ1-1, with TRBD1 as a possible D gene (5 bases). The CDR3 loop spans 12 amino acids. The germline V gene has CDR1 ENHRY and CDR2 SYGVKD. The V end lost 2 bases, the J end lost 11 bases, and 12 bases lay between the germline ends. The CDR3 DNA reads TGTGCCATCAGTGAGGGCGCGGGGGACGCTTTCTTT. Amino acid sequence: CAISEGAGDAFF.

The genes are TRBV10-2 and TRBJ1-4; 9 bases are a match to TRBD1. The CDR3 has 15 amino acids. The ends lost 3 bases at V and 5 bases at J; junction bases unmatched: 4. Germline loops: CDR1 WSHSY, CDR2 SAAADI. The CDR3 DNA reads as TGCGCCAGCAGTGACAAGACAGGGGGAAATGAAAAACTGTTTTTT. This gives the protein CASSDKTGGNEKLFF.

The chain is built from TRBV3-1 (or the pseudogene TRBV3-2) and TRBJ1-5; D unclear. Trimming shortened V by 5 bases and J by 4 bases, and 9 bases separated the two germline ends. CDR3 length: 13 residues. CDR1 LGHDT and CDR2 YNNKEL come from the germline V gene (reference sequence). CDR3 residues: CASSKAGNQPQHF. The CDR3, as DNA: TGTGCCAGCAGCAAGGCGGGAAATCAGCCCCAGCATTTT.

The chain is built from TRBV4-1 and TRBJ1-1; D possibly corresponds to TRBD1 (5 bases). The CDR3 contains 15 residues. The V and J ends lost 4 bases and 2 bases respectively, with 14 bases between them. CDR1 and CDR2 from the germline V gene are MGHRA and YSYEKL. CDR3 sequence: CASSPPGRTNTEAFF. CDR3 DNA sequence: TGCGCCAGCAGCCCCCCAGGGCGTACCAACACTGAAGCTTTCTTT.